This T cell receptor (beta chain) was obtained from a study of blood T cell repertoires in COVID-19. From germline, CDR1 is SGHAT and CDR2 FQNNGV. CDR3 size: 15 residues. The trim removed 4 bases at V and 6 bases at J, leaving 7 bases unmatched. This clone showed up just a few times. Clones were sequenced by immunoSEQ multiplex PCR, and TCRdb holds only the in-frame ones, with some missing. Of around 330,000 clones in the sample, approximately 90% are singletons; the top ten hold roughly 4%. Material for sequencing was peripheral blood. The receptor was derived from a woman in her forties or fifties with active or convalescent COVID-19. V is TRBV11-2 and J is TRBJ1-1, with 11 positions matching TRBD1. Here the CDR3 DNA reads TGTGCCAGCAGCTCGCCGGGACAGGGGGTGGCTGAAGCTTTCTTT. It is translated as CASSSPGQGVAEAFF. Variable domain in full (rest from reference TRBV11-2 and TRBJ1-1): EAGVAQSPRYKIIEKRQSVAFWCNPISGHATLYWYQQILGQGPKLLIQFQNNGVVDDSQLPKDRFSAERLKGVDSTLKIQPAKLEDSAVYLCASSSPGQGVAEAFFGQGTRLTVV.